This TCR beta chain emerged from a study of blood T cell repertoires in COVID-19. In the study overall: The study drew acute and convalescent COVID-19 samples from the United States, Italy and Spain. In each case, the material was cDNA or gDNA derived from T cells, B-cell-depleted T cells, or PBMCs.

Original handling: How many nucleated cells were present was estimated from reference gene primer amplification. Data came from immunoSEQ multiplex PCR; TCRdb stores just in-frame clones and leaves some out. V, J and clone size reflect that table, while D and trimming were determined from the DNA. The sample has tens of thousands of clones, roughly 86% seen once. Germline lookup yields CDR1 MNHEY and CDR2 SMNVEV (reference sequence). The CDR3 runs 10 residues. Trimming cost V 3 bases and J 8 bases, with 5 bases left between them. The chain employs TRBV27 and TRBJ2-7; D ambiguous. This TCR derives from a woman in her 70s with acute or convalescent COVID-19. Sequencing was performed on peripheral blood. The CDR3 sequence is CASSLNKQYF. CDR3 nucleotides: TGTGCCAGCAGTTTGAACAAGCAGTACTTC.